These 15 T cell receptor beta chains share one sample of origin, sequenced in a study of CXCR3-negative and CXCR3-positive naive CD8 T cells. With UMI labels, 5' RACE was used to prepare the TRB cDNA libraries. TCRdb re-called the 5' RACE reads and gives one entry per CDR3 protein, without DNA. Here the sample table reports roughly 100,000 distinct CDR3 sequences. The material sequenced was naive CXCR3- CD8+ T cells from blood. The subset was: CD45RO-CCR7+CD27+CD95- naive CD8+ T cells lacking CXCR3 (TNR3-). The receptors stem from a human donor in good health. Some clones in this sample may be carry-over from other donors' samples.

The V and J genes are TRBV19 and TRBJ2-7; TCRdb's D call of TRBD1 is untestable without DNA. The germline V gene has CDR1 LNHDA and CDR2 SQIVND (reference sequence). The CDR3 runs to 14 residues. The chain's CDR3 is CASTSGTGTYEQYF.

This chain uses TRBV5-4 with TRBJ2-7; the TCRdb call, TRBD1, lacks DNA for checking. Germline V CDR1 and CDR2: SGHNT, YYREEE (reference sequence). The CDR3 contains 15 residues. The chain's CDR3 is CASSWTGGAWDEQYF.

The rearrangement uses TRBV5-5 and TRBJ2-1; with no DNA, the TCRdb D assignment of TRBD2 cannot be verified. Germline V CDR1 and CDR2: SGHKS, YYEKEE (reference sequence). This CDR3 has 16 amino acids. The CDR3 spells CASSLGTSGILNEQFF. The full variable domain, in which reference TRBV5-5 and TRBJ2-1 provide the parts outside the CDR3, is DAGVTQSPTHLIKTRGQQVTLRCSPISGHKSVSWYQQVLGQGPQFIFQYYEKEERGRGNFPDRFSARQFPNYSSELNVNALLLGDSALYLCASSLGTSGILNEQFFGPGTRLTVL.

The genes are TRBV29-1 and TRBJ2-3. The CDR3 has 12 amino acids. The V gene's germline CDR1 is SQVTM and CDR2 ANQGSEA. This CDR3 reads CSGEVSTDTQYF.

The gene calls are TRBV12-3 or TRBV12-4 and TRBJ1-5; lacking DNA, the TRBD1 call made by TCRdb goes unchecked. The CDR3 is 14 amino acids. CDR3: CASSYDRGNQPQHF.

The genes are TRBV4-1 and TRBJ2-7; TCRdb selects TRBD2, and the lack of DNA leaves this call unchecked. Germline CDR1 reads MGHRA; CDR2 reads YSYEKL. This CDR3 has 14 amino acids. The CDR3 reads CASSQEAGGYEQYF.

The chain is built from TRBV7-8 and TRBJ2-7; the D gene TCRdb calls, TRBD2, cannot be checked with no DNA. Per germline, CDR1 SGHVS and CDR2 FQNEAQ. CDR3 length: 17 residues. The chain's CDR3 is CASASRLANIYSYEQYF.

The chain links TRBV21-1 to TRBJ2-7; TCRdb lists TRBD1, though no DNA is available to test this call. TRBV21-1 corresponds to a pseudogene. This CDR3 spans 14 amino acids. CDR3 protein: CASSTGNRPYEQYF.

The chain employs TRBV30 and TRBJ1-1; TCRdb's assignment of TRBD1 cannot be checked, as there is no DNA. This CDR3 has 13 amino acids. CDR1 is GTSNPN and CDR2 is SVGIG in the germline V gene (reference sequence). The CDR3 reads CAWSTGQNTEAFF.

The chain couples TRBV13 to TRBJ1-4; TCRdb reports TRBD1, a call that lacks DNA to check it against. There are 14 residues in the CDR3. The germline CDR1 and CDR2 sequences are PRHDT and FYEKMQ (reference sequence). CDR3 amino acids: CASSSGTGDEKLFF.

The rearrangement links TRBV9 to TRBJ2-6. The CDR3 totals 19 residues. Germline values: CDR1 SGDLS, CDR2 YYNGEE. CDR3 region: CASSFASEIFSSGANVLTF.

Here the CDR3 reads CSASTARKNIQYF. This chain uses TRBV20-1 with TRBJ2-4; as DNA is missing, the TRBD2 call by TCRdb cannot be tested. Per germline, CDR1 DFQATT and CDR2 SNEGSKA (reference sequence). The length of the CDR3 is 13 residues.

This chain uses TRBV6-6 with TRBJ2-5; the D call from TCRdb, TRBD2, cannot be confirmed without DNA. The CDR3 covers 14 residues. Germline lookup yields CDR1 MNHNY and CDR2 SVGAGI (reference sequence). The CDR3 is CASSELASLETQYF.

The chain recombines TRBV7-6 with TRBJ2-1; the D call of TRBD2 rests on TCRdb alone, since no DNA is present to check it. CDR1 is SGHVS and CDR2 is FNYEAQ in the germline V gene. This CDR3 contains 15 residues. The CDR3 spells CASSYIAGSGNEQFF.

The gene calls are TRBV6-5 and TRBJ2-7. Germline CDR1 MNHEY, CDR2 SVGAGI. The CDR3 consists of 13 residues. CDR3: CASSYYRSYEQYF.